Sequencing of this T cell receptor beta chain was carried out in a study of CD8+ T cells in alopecia areata. The wider study: Treated patients were given oral tofacitinib, which was dosed at 5 to 10 mg twice daily. Study-level findings and limits: Normal skin's resident alphabeta T cells are also sequenced in scalp samples. Researchers report lesional scalp, most notably alopecia totalis/universalis, outstripped normal scalp in clonality.

In the case of this clone: Its target is not known.

Extraction of RNA preceded its reverse transcription into cDNA, which served as the sequencing template. Some clones are missing from TCRdb's copy, which holds only in-frame ones; the method was immunoSEQ multiplex PCR. This sample carries about 180,000 clones, around 63% of them seen once, and the ten largest clones take 1.5% to 2%. In alopecia areata patients, both lesional scalp punch biopsies and peripheral blood were collected. The receptor was isolated from a human donor with alopecia areata. The specimen comprised CD4+ T cells sorted from blood, sampled at week 0.

In nucleotides, the CDR3 is TGTGCCAGCTCACCCGGGGATCTAGGTCAGCCCCAGCATTTT. Amino acids: CASSPGDLGQPQHF. This chain connects TRBV18 to TRBJ1-5; no clear D gene. This CDR3 spans 14 amino acids. Looked up from germline, CDR1 is KGHSH and CDR2 is LQKENI. The germline V and J ends were trimmed by 3 bases and 6 bases, with 12 bases remaining between them. The full variable domain, rest sourced from reference TRBV18 and TRBJ1-5, is NAGVMQNPRHLVRRRGQEARLRCSPMKGHSHVYWYRQLPEEGLKFMVYLQKENIIDESGMPKERFSAEFPKEGPSILRIQQVVRGDSAAYFCASSPGDLGQPQHFGDGTRLSIL.